A selection of T cell receptor beta chains follows, all from one sample in a study of technical replicates of blood from a handful of donors. Sequencing used immunoSEQ multiplex PCR; TCRdb keeps in-frame clones, though not all of them. This sample yields about 69,000 clones, of which around 90% are seen a single time; approximately 5% belongs to the top ten. The sequenced sample was PBMCs. The receptors stem from a human donor in good health. Some clones in this sample may be carry-over from other donors' samples. The CDR3 runs from the conserved cysteine through the conserved F or W. The D gene is left open where the match is weak. Clone size is not always given. Where it is, it says once, few, many or a class for expanded clones.

D: TRBD2
J: TRBJ2-2
size: -
V: TRBV2
CDR3: CASREGGNTGELFF
DNA: TGTGCCAGCCGGGAGGGGGGAAACACCGGGGAGCTGTTTTTT

D: TRBD1
J: TRBJ2-2
size: -
V: TRBV27
CDR3: CASSPDRAPGTGELFF
DNA: TGTGCCAGCAGTCCAGACAGGGCCCCTGGCACCGGGGAGCTGTTTTTT

D: -
J: TRBJ1-5
size: -
V: TRBV29-1
CDR3: CSVGGGMQPQHF
DNA: TGCAGCGTTGGGGGCGGAATGCAGCCCCAGCATTTT

D: -
J: TRBJ1-4
size: -
V: TRBV5-6
CDR3: CASSLWILGQAATNEKLFF
DNA: TGTGCCAGCAGCTTGTGGATTTTGGGGCAGGCAGCAACTAATGAAAAACTGTTTTTT

D: -
J: TRBJ2-1
size: -
V: TRBV19
CDR3: CATRRGWRDNEQFF
DNA: TGTGCCACCCGCCGAGGGTGGAGAGACAATGAGCAGTTCTTC

D: -
J: TRBJ1-5
size: -
V: TRBV2
CDR3: CASSEWGGWNQPQHF
DNA: TGTGCCAGCAGTGAGTGGGGGGGCTGGAATCAGCCCCAGCATTTT

D: -
J: TRBJ2-3
size: few
V: TRBV7-3
CDR3: CASSSRDGSDTQYF
DNA: TGTGCCAGCAGCTCCCGGGATGGTTCAGATACGCAGTATTTT

D: TRBD1
J: TRBJ1-1
size: -
V: TRBV7-2
CDR3: CASSSRTGTPTEAFF
DNA: TGTGCCAGCAGCTCGCGGACAGGGACCCCCACTGAAGCTTTCTTT

D: TRBD2
J: TRBJ2-7
size: few
V: TRBV6-6
CDR3: CASRHTTSGEYEQYF
DNA: TGTGCCAGCAGACACACAACTAGCGGGGAGTACGAGCAGTACTTC

D: TRBD1
J: TRBJ2-7
size: -
V: TRBV14
CDR3: CASSQTGFSFYEQYF
DNA: TGTGCCAGCAGCCAGACAGGGTTTTCTTTCTACGAGCAGTACTTC

D: -
J: TRBJ2-1
size: -
V: TRBV4-3
CDR3: CASSHNYAKQFF
DNA: TGCGCCAGCAGCCACAACTACGCCAAGCAGTTCTTC

D: TRBD2
J: TRBJ2-3
size: -
V: TRBV10-3
CDR3: CAISDPTSGVTDTQYF
DNA: TGTGCCATCAGTGATCCGACTAGCGGGGTCACAGATACGCAGTATTTT

D: TRBD1
J: TRBJ1-1
size: -
V: TRBV18
CDR3: CASSQQGAWGTEAFF
DNA: TGTGCCAGCTCACAACAGGGGGCATGGGGCACTGAAGCTTTCTTT

D: -
J: TRBJ2-7
size: -
V: TRBV5-4
CDR3: CASSEGTMTYEQYF
DNA: TGTGCCAGCAGCGAAGGGACAATGACCTACGAGCAGTACTTC

D: TRBD1
J: TRBJ2-1
size: once
V: TRBV7-3
CDR3: CASSKGIDRATPNEQFF
DNA: TGTGCCAGCAGCAAAGGCATAGACAGGGCGACCCCGAATGAGCAGTTCTTC

D: -
J: TRBJ1-5
size: -
V: TRBV5-1
CDR3: CASSFGGDNQPQHF
DNA: TGCGCCAGCAGCTTTGGCGGAGATAATCAGCCCCAGCATTTT

D: TRBD2
J: TRBJ2-7
size: -
V: TRBV18
CDR3: CASSPDAGGYEQYF
DNA: TGTGCCAGCTCACCAGATGCGGGGGGCTACGAGCAGTACTTC

D: TRBD2
J: TRBJ2-7
size: -
V: TRBV7-8
CDR3: CASSRTSLGEQYF
DNA: TGTGCCAGCAGCCGGACTAGTTTGGGCGAGCAGTACTTC

D: -
J: TRBJ1-1
size: -
V: TRBV4-3
CDR3: CASSQVHTGMNTEAFF
DNA: TGCGCCAGCAGCCAAGTACACACAGGAATGAACACTGAAGCTTTCTTT

D: -
J: TRBJ1-5
size: once
V: TRBV5-6
CDR3: CASRTDRRNQPQHF
DNA: TGTGCCAGCAGGACTGACAGGCGAAATCAGCCCCAGCATTTT

D: -
J: TRBJ2-7
size: -
V: TRBV4-2
CDR3: CASSQEVGSGSYEQYF
DNA: TGTGCCAGCAGCCAAGAAGTAGGTAGCGGCTCCTACGAGCAGTACTTC

D: TRBD1
J: TRBJ1-5
size: -
V: TRBV4-2
CDR3: CASSQNLDRPDQPQHF
DNA: TGTGCCAGCAGCCAAAACTTGGACAGGCCCGATCAGCCCCAGCATTTT

D: -
J: TRBJ2-7
size: -
V: TRBV12-5
CDR3: CASGLASRTHEQYF
DNA: TGTGCTAGTGGTTTGGCTAGCCGCACCCACGAGCAGTACTTC

D: -
J: TRBJ2-7
size: -
V: TRBV29-1
CDR3: CSVARQSYEQYF
DNA: TGCAGCGTTGCGAGGCAGTCCTACGAGCAGTACTTC

D: -
J: TRBJ2-1
size: -
V: TRBV7-8
CDR3: CASSPNTQNEQFF
DNA: TGTGCCAGCAGCCCGAATACACAAAATGAGCAGTTCTTC

D: TRBD2
J: TRBJ2-5
size: -
V: TRBV7-2
CDR3: CASSPRLPRGDQETQYF
DNA: TGTGCCAGCAGCCCCCGGCTGCCGCGGGGGGACCAAGAGACCCAGTACTTC

D: TRBD2
J: TRBJ2-7
size: -
V: TRBV10-3
CDR3: CAISEQGRGDYEQYF
DNA: TGTGCCATCAGTGAGCAGGGGCGGGGGGACTACGAGCAGTACTTC

D: TRBD2
J: TRBJ2-3
size: -
V: TRBV5-6
CDR3: CASSFGLARTDTQYF
DNA: TGTGCCAGCAGCTTCGGACTAGCCCGCACAGATACGCAGTATTTT

D: -
J: TRBJ2-7
size: -
V: TRBV25-1
CDR3: CASSDSGSYEQYF
DNA: TGTGCCAGCAGTGATTCAGGCTCCTACGAGCAGTACTTC

D: -
J: TRBJ2-2
size: -
V: TRBV7-9
CDR3: CASSLVFTNTGELFF
DNA: TGTGCCAGCAGCTTAGTTTTTACAAACACCGGGGAGCTGTTTTTT

D: TRBD2
J: TRBJ2-1
size: -
V: TRBV5-1
CDR3: CASSGKPSGGPTVEQFF
DNA: TGCGCCAGCAGCGGCAAACCTAGCGGGGGGCCGACTGTAGAGCAGTTCTTC

D: TRBD1
J: TRBJ2-7
size: -
V: TRBV5-6
CDR3: CASSRTGGEQYF
DNA: TGTGCCAGCAGCCGGACAGGGGGCGAGCAGTACTTC

D: -
J: TRBJ1-2
size: -
V: TRBV7-2
CDR3: CASSLDNHYGYTF
DNA: TGTGCCAGCAGCCTCGACAACCACTATGGCTACACCTTC

D: TRBD1
J: TRBJ1-1
size: -
V: TRBV6-5
CDR3: CASSGWTGWDTEAFF
DNA: TGTGCCAGCAGCGGATGGACAGGATGGGACACTGAAGCTTTCTTT

D: -
J: TRBJ2-3
size: -
V: TRBV6-5
CDR3: CASSYSWGVEGTQYF
DNA: TGTGCCAGCAGTTACTCGTGGGGGGTGGAAGGTACGCAGTATTTT

D: -
J: TRBJ2-2
size: -
V: TRBV19
CDR3: CASTPRAGFSGELFF
DNA: TGTGCCAGTACCCCCAGGGCCGGGTTTTCCGGGGAGCTGTTTTTT

D: -
J: TRBJ2-7
size: -
V: TRBV14
CDR3: CASSQEAYSYEQYF
DNA: TGTGCCAGCAGCCAAGAAGCCTACTCCTACGAGCAGTACTTC

D: TRBD2
J: TRBJ2-1
size: once
V: TRBV15
CDR3: CATSREGWAGGPWEQFF
DNA: TGTGCCACCAGCAGAGAGGGTTGGGCGGGAGGGCCTTGGGAGCAGTTCTTC

D: TRBD1
J: TRBJ1-3
size: -
V: TRBV11-2
CDR3: CASSPGQGAGSGNTIYF
DNA: TGTGCCAGCAGCCCAGGACAGGGGGCTGGCTCTGGAAACACCATATATTTT

D: -
J: TRBJ1-4
size: once
V: TRBV4-1
CDR3: CASSPHGEKLFF
DNA: TGCGCCAGCAGCCCCCACGGGGAAAAACTGTTTTTT